The 19 T cell receptor beta chains presented below share a single source sample, sequenced in a study of T-cell reconstitution after alpha-beta-depleted transplantation in children. Unique molecular identifiers were incorporated when the TCRbeta library was constructed. Using its own MiXCR run on the PCR reads, TCRdb lists one record per CDR3 protein. There are 490,000 or so distinct CDR3 sequences in the sample; under 15% occur only once, and around 5.6% lies in the top ten. The material was PBMCs from the stem cell graft donor, obtained from the stem cell graft. The receptors stem from a human donor who donated a stem cell graft to a child with combined immunodeficiency.

The chain links TRBV12-3 or TRBV12-4 to TRBJ2-4, with D possibly being TRBD1 or TRBD2 (5 bases each). This CDR3 contains 14 residues. Trimming shortened V by 5 bases and J by 6 bases, and 14 bases separated the two germline ends. Written as DNA, the CDR3 is TGTGCCAGCAGTCTACAGGAGAGCGGAAACATTCAGTACTTC. This sequence encodes CASSLQESGNIQYF.

This clonotype was recorded many times. This rearrangement joins TRBV7-8 to TRBJ2-7; no clear D. V lost 4 bases, J lost 2 bases, and 15 bases lay in between. The CDR3 runs 15 residues. Looked up from germline, CDR1 is SGHVS and CDR2 is FQNEAQ. This CDR3 reads CASSSLKGRAYEQYF. The CDR3 region has the DNA TGTGCCAGCAGCTCCTTGAAGGGTAGAGCCTACGAGCAGTACTTC.

This clonotype came up a few times. This sequence joins TRBV29-1 and TRBJ2-7; 9 nucleotides line up with TRBD1. With 6 bases clipped from V and 3 bases from J, the junction kept 9 bases outside the gene matches. This CDR3 is built from 14 residues. Germline values: CDR1 SQVTM, CDR2 ANQGSEA. For the CDR3, the DNA is TGCAGCGTCCGCCGGGACAGGGACTTCTACGAGCAGTACTTC. Its translation is CSVRRDRDFYEQYF.

The genes are TRBV4-2 and TRBJ2-2; D is possibly TRBD1 (6 bases). There are 17 residues in the CDR3. Germline loops: CDR1 LGHNA, CDR2 YNFKEQ. Trimming left V 1 base short and J 3 bases short, with 15 bases between. In DNA form, the CDR3 reads TGTGCCAGCAGCCAAGTTGGTGGGGGCCTGGACACCGGGGAGCTGTTTTTT. It translates to CASSQVGGGLDTGELFF.

The chain joins TRBV19 to TRBJ1-1; no definite D call. V was shortened by 0 bases and J by 4 bases, with 9 bases between the two germline ends. Per germline, CDR1 LNHDA and CDR2 SQIVND (reference sequence). The CDR3 covers 14 residues. Here the CDR3 DNA reads TGTGCCAGTAGTATAGATCGAACGGGCACTGAAGCTTTCTTT. Amino acid sequence: CASSIDRTGTEAFF.

This clonotype was seen only a few times. The chain couples TRBV7-9 to TRBJ2-3; no reliable D call. CDR3 size: 15 residues. The V gene's germline CDR1 is SEHNR and CDR2 FQNEAQ (reference sequence). The ends were cut back, 0 bases at V and 2 bases at J, with 9 bases in the middle. The CDR3 loop is CASSLAGSNTDTQYF. As DNA, the CDR3 is TGTGCCAGCAGCTTAGCGGGGTCGAACACAGATACGCAGTATTTT.

This clonotype was seen many times. This rearrangement joins TRBV12-3 or TRBV12-4 to TRBJ2-5; tentatively, D is TRBD2 (6 bases). The CDR3 is 13 residues long. V was cut by 1 base and J by 5 bases, with 8 bases left in between. The CDR3: CASSLGGMETQYF. The DNA for the CDR3 is TGTGCCAGCAGTTTAGGCGGGATGGAGACCCAGTACTTC.

This clonotype has a handful of counts. The genes are TRBV9 and TRBJ2-1; 10 nucleotides agree with TRBD2. The CDR3 has 15 residues. In germline, CDR1 is SGDLS, CDR2 YYNGEE. Unmatched junction bases numbered 9, after V lost 4 bases and J lost 8 bases. The CDR3, as DNA: TGTGCCAGCAGCCTCTCTAGCGGGAGTAAGGATGAGCAGTTCTTC. Protein product: CASSLSSGSKDEQFF. Variable domain in full (rest from reference TRBV9 and TRBJ2-1): DSGVTQTPKHLITATGQRVTLRCSPRSGDLSVYWYQQSLDQGLQFLIQYYNGEERAKGNILERFSAQQFPDLHSELNLSSLELGDSALYFCASSLSSGSKDEQFFGPGTRLTVL.

This clonotype has more than one count but fewer than ten. V is TRBV5-1 and J is TRBJ2-1, with TRBD2 as a possible D gene (5 bases). Germline V CDR1 and CDR2: SGHRS, YFSETQ. V lost 4 bases and J 10 bases, leaving 15 bases between the germline ends. The CDR3 is 13 amino acids. The CDR3 loop is CASSEGTYREQFF. In nucleotides, the CDR3 is TGCGCCAGCAGCGAGGGAACTTACAGAGAGCAGTTCTTC.

This clonotype was recorded a few times. The CDR3 region is CASSYYREMAGSTDTQYF. The DNA of the CDR3 is TGTGCCAGCAGTTACTATCGGGAGATGGCGGGTAGCACAGATACGCAGTATTTT. This chain links TRBV6-5 with TRBJ2-3, with D possibly being TRBD2 (6 bases). CDR1 MNHEY and CDR2 SVGAGI come from the germline V gene. The CDR3 has 18 residues. V was pared by 1 base and J by 0 bases, with 17 bases between.

V gene TRBV9 combines with J gene TRBJ1-2; D is perhaps TRBD1 (6 bases). Germline V gene sequence: CDR1 SGDLS, CDR2 YYNGEE. V was shortened by 5 bases and J by 0 bases, with 11 bases between the two germline ends. CDR3 size: 14 residues. CDR3 nucleotide sequence: TGTGCCAGCAGACGACAGGCAGCTAACTATGGCTACACCTTC. Translating it yields CASRRQAANYGYTF.

The rearrangement uses TRBV6-5 and TRBJ1-4; no reliable D call. This CDR3 spans 14 amino acids. V lost 0 bases, J lost 8 bases, and 10 bases lay in between. Germline loops: CDR1 MNHEY, CDR2 SVGAGI. The CDR3 DNA reads TGTGCCAGCAGTTACTCGACCCAAGCCGAAAAACTGTTTTTT. It yields the protein CASSYSTQAEKLFF.

This clonotype was picked up a small number of times. The rearrangement joins TRBV7-2 to TRBJ2-6, with TRBD1 as a possible D gene (5 bases). V shed 3 bases and J shed 0 bases, with 12 bases lying between them. CDR3 length equals 17 residues. The germline V gene encodes CDR1 SGHTA and CDR2 FQGNSA. CDR3 DNA sequence: TGTGCCAGCAGCTTGACAGCCTTTCTCTCTGGGGCCAACGTCCTGACTTTC. It specifies CASSLTAFLSGANVLTF.

This clonotype was detected ten times or more. This CDR3 is CSAAPLGLAVGTDTQYF. Here the CDR3 DNA reads TGCAGTGCCGCCCCACTTGGACTAGCGGTGGGCACAGATACGCAGTATTTT. The chain combines TRBV20-1 with TRBJ2-3, with 10 bases aligning to TRBD2. The germline CDR1 and CDR2 sequences are DFQATT and SNEGSKA (reference sequence). The CDR3 covers 17 residues. J was trimmed by 1 base and V by 6 bases; bases with no gene match: 13.

The chain recombines TRBV7-8 with TRBJ2-2; no clear D. The CDR3 sequence is 16 residues long. Trimming removed 1 base at V and 3 bases at J, with 12 bases between. The germline gives CDR1 SGHVS, CDR2 FQNEAQ. CDR3 nucleotide sequence: TGTGCCAGCAGCTTAGGACCACGTCTGCACACCGGGGAGCTGTTTTTT. Protein product: CASSLGPRLHTGELFF.

This sequence joins TRBV6-2 or TRBV6-3 and TRBJ2-2, with a possible D match to TRBD2 (7 bases). Germline CDR1 and CDR2: MNHEY and SVGEGT. The ends were cut back, 6 bases at V and 2 bases at J, with 19 bases in the middle. The CDR3 length is 17 residues. In DNA form, the CDR3 reads TGTGCCAGCAGCCAATGGAAGGGGGGGCCCAACACCGGGGAGCTGTTTTTT. It is translated as CASSQWKGGPNTGELFF.

V usage is TRBV5-6 and J usage is TRBJ2-1; a weak D match, TRBD2 (5 bases). The V gene's germline CDR1 is SGHDT and CDR2 YYEEEE. Trimming cost V 0 bases and J 5 bases, with 15 bases left between them. This CDR3 is built from 16 residues. The DNA for the CDR3 is TGTGCCAGCAGCTTGGAGGGAGCTAGCTATAACAATGAGCAGTTCTTC. Encoded protein: CASSLEGASYNNEQFF.

The CDR3 sequence is CASSLGRPFF. The DNA of the CDR3 is TGTGCCAGCAGTTTGGGTCGACCTTTCTTT. The chain joins TRBV28 to TRBJ1-1; D is unresolved. From germline, CDR1 is MDHEN and CDR2 SYDVKM. CDR3 size: 10 residues. V was cut by 3 bases and J by 12 bases, with 8 bases left in between. The whole variable domain, remainder taken from reference TRBV28 and TRBJ1-1, is DVKVTQSSRYLVKRTGEKVFLECVQDMDHENMFWYRQDPGLGLRLIYFSYDVKMKEKGDIPEGYSVSREKKERFSLILESASTNQTSMYLCASSLGRPFFGQGTRLTVV.

In nucleotides, the CDR3 is TGCAGTGCTAGAGGGGGGGGGGACCGTCTTTACGAGCAGTACTTC. Its protein is CSARGGGDRLYEQYF. This rearrangement joins TRBV20-1 to TRBJ2-7; TRBD2 matches at 7 bases. The V segment lost 1 base and the J segment 4 bases; nucleotides outside the gene matches: 10. The CDR3 is made up of 15 amino acids. Germline-derived CDR1 and CDR2 are DFQATT and SNEGSKA (reference sequence).